The source of this T cell receptor (beta chain) is a study of T cell changes during pregnancy in multiple sclerosis. The data were produced by immunoSEQ multiplex PCR, yet TCRdb's version contains in-frame clones alone and is incomplete. Among tens of thousands of clones listed, more than 80% were seen once. V was clipped by 4 bases and J by 1 base; unmatched bases: 3. Per germline, CDR1 SGHRS and CDR2 YFSETQ. The CDR3 has 14 residues. The receptor was derived from a female donor with multiple sclerosis, enrolled in a pregnancy study. Specimen: peripheral blood, collected in the third trimester of pregnancy. The V call is TRBV5-1, the J call TRBJ2-5, with 8 bases matching TRBD1. The CDR3 here is CASSGTGGQETQYF. The CDR3 DNA sequence: TGCGCCAGCAGCGGTACAGGGGGCCAAGAGACCCAGTACTTC.